The rows below give T cell receptor beta chains drawn from one sample of a study of cytomegalovirus exposure and HLA in healthy donors. Sequenced by immunoSEQ multiplex PCR; TCRdb stores in-frame clones only, minus some. The profile shows around 170,000 clones, 65% to 75% of them singletons. Sequencing was carried out using PBMCs. The receptor set was obtained from a girl aged 10 to 17 in good health and CMV-seronegative. Each CDR3 is given with its conserved first and last residue.

CASSHAKQGNTEAFF,15,TRBV5-4,TRBJ1-1
CASRVIAETQYF,12,TRBV6-1,TRBJ2-5
CASSLVALTDTQYF,14,TRBV13,TRBJ2-3
CATSRPGDQPQHF,13,TRBV15,TRBJ1-5
CASTVQGRTTGELFF,15,TRBV6-1,TRBJ2-2
CASSMVEGGSYEQYF,15,TRBV19,TRBJ2-7
CASSEGLAGVSAQYF,15,TRBV2,TRBJ2-5
CASSMGGGEQYF,12,TRBV19,TRBJ2-7
CASHWRQGENSPLHF,15,TRBV21-1,TRBJ1-6
CASSSGAYGYTF,12,TRBV5-5,TRBJ1-2
CASMPSAGGYEQYF,14,TRBV6-1,TRBJ2-7
CASSVGGGPQYEQYF,15,TRBV9,TRBJ2-7
CASRLAGDTDTQYF,14,TRBV5-1,TRBJ2-3
CASSQPRSGESGSPLHF,17,TRBV23-1,TRBJ1-6
CASSTNVGHKDQPQHF,16,TRBV5-1,TRBJ1-5
CASSEMGAGRDQPQHF,16,TRBV6-1,TRBJ1-5
CAWTLTGNTGELFF,14,TRBV30,TRBJ2-2
CASFRGEQFF,10,TRBV19,TRBJ2-1
CASSLETGTEAFF,13,TRBV11-3,TRBJ1-1
CASSLDRGTHETQYF,15,TRBV7-7,TRBJ2-5
CASSQARGGLTGELFF,16,TRBV4-2,TRBJ2-2
CASGLFPGQYF,11,TRBV28,TRBJ2-7
CASSAAYEQYF,11,TRBV6-6,TRBJ2-7
CASSLGWGKEKLFF,14,TRBV27,TRBJ1-4
CASSSSGPGDTQYF,14,TRBV7-3,TRBJ2-3
CASGTLEAFF,10,TRBV11-2,TRBJ1-1
CASSVRPGVPFGGYTF,16,TRBV6-1,TRBJ1-2
CASSRGGGGYTF,12,TRBV21-1,TRBJ1-2
CASSFTGTANTEAFF,15,TRBV7-8,TRBJ1-1
CASSLIVGYGYTF,13,TRBV7-9,TRBJ1-2
CASSADGILGGYTF,14,TRBV9,TRBJ1-2
CASSSAQGAGRVNYGYTF,18,TRBV27,TRBJ1-2
CASSFRRGDEELWPNEKLFF,20,TRBV2,TRBJ1-4
CASSQEPGISLGSYNSPLHF,20,TRBV4-2,TRBJ1-6
CASSRDIIFVNTEAFF,16,TRBV5-6,TRBJ1-1
CASSSVLGGLYGYTF,15,TRBV27,TRBJ1-2
CATSRVTGLFQPQHF,15,TRBV15,TRBJ1-5
CASSPGTGNTGELFF,15,TRBV18,TRBJ2-2
CASSQTGQGAQEQYF,15,TRBV7-6,TRBJ2-7
CAWAQGYEQYF,11,TRBV30,TRBJ2-7
CASTHLRGERETQYF,15,TRBV7-8,TRBJ2-5
CSAGQVSYEQYF,12,TRBV29-1,TRBJ2-7
CASSSPGTSPDTQYF,15,TRBV5-6,TRBJ2-3
CASSLARQRLSGNTIYF,17,TRBV11-2,TRBJ1-3
CASSLLRGRGAGNTIYF,17,TRBV5-6,TRBJ1-3
CASSDSAGGPDEQFF,15,TRBV6-4,TRBJ2-1
CTSSQDRRDQYCSYNEQFF,19,TRBV1,TRBJ2-1
CASRARGYQETQYF,14,TRBV2,TRBJ2-5
CASSERLAGLQDTQYF,16,TRBV2,TRBJ2-3
CASSQDPGAGEKLFF,15,TRBV4-1,TRBJ1-4
CASSSLSGEGLFF,13,TRBV9,TRBJ1-4
CASSLDRDREYGYTF,15,TRBV7-6,TRBJ1-2
CASSSAGTDDYEQYF,15,TRBV27,TRBJ2-7
CASSPRLAGINEQFF,15,TRBV13,TRBJ2-1